The clone carrying this TCR beta chain was observed a handful of times. The sample originates from a study of blood T cells in healthy people across ages. V dropped 5 bases and J dropped 10; count of bases not matched to a gene: 4. Germline loops: CDR1 MNHEY, CDR2 SMNVEV (reference sequence). This CDR3 spans 13 amino acids. A second PCR, run for roughly 6 to 11 cycles, used a sample-barcoded 5' primer plus a J-beta primer mix. MiXCR was run by TCRdb on the 5' RACE reads, yielding one entry per CDR3 protein. The profile shows approximately 1,100,000 distinct CDR3 sequences, under 55% of them singletons.

This TCR derives from a woman aged 55-75 years in good health. The sample comprised blood. The J gene is TRBJ2-1, the V gene TRBV27, with 11 positions matching TRBD1. This CDR3 is CASSPDRGREQFF. DNA of the CDR3: TGTGCCAGCAGTCCGGACAGGGGGCGCGAGCAGTTCTTC.